A single T cell receptor (beta chain) is shown here with its context. Its antigen is undetermined. Sequencing was performed with immunoSEQ multiplex PCR; in TCRdb, only in-frame clones are kept and a portion is missing. The sample includes over 55,000 clones, approximately 75% of them seen just once. With 0 bases removed from V and 0 bases from J, the gap between germline ends came to 6 bases. The germline V gene encodes CDR1 LNHDA and CDR2 SQIVND (reference sequence). The CDR3 covers 15 residues. This sample is drawn from a study of vaccination effects on CD4 cells after COVID-19. Antigen-specific CD4+ T cell clonotypes were called by their expansion after viral peptide-pool culture in ViraFEST. A roughly ten-day culture period preceded the isolation of CD4+ T cells. Previously uninfected by SARS-CoV-2, the vaccine recipients also showed negative nucleocapsid antibodies.

The input for sequencing was CD4+ T cells from PBMCs cultured with HCoV-OC43 spike peptides, taken before COVID-19 vaccination. The subset denotes: HCoV-OC43 spike overlapping peptide pool stimulation. The chain combines TRBV19 with TRBJ2-4; D gene unclear. The TCR was taken from a human donor who received a COVID-19 vaccine. The CDR3 is CASSIDQIAKNIQYF. The CDR3 DNA reads as TGTGCCAGTAGTATAGATCAGATAGCCAAAAACATTCAGTACTTC.